The entry below gives a single T cell receptor (beta chain) sequence along with its context. This sample stems from a study of CD8 T cells in Susac syndrome. The CDR3 sequence is 13 residues long. V was shortened by 8 bases and J by 5 bases, with 12 bases between the two germline ends. The T cells that were sequenced for TCR beta were CD8+ and CD4+ cells from blood. Patients with stable or active relapsing-remitting disease, all of them treatment-naive, made up the multiple sclerosis controls. Reverse transcription used roughly 0.45 to 1 ug RNA and random hexamers. TCRdb re-derived calls from the immunoSEQ multiplex PCR reads in MiXCR, one entry per CDR3 protein. The sample holds 110,000 or so distinct CDR3 sequences, 93% seen once.

The genes are TRBV23-1 and TRBJ1-4, with no clear D. TRBV23-1 is given ORF status, its function remaining uncertain. Source material: CD4+ T cells from PBMCs. This clonotype originated in a human donor with multiple sclerosis. Here the CDR3 DNA reads TGCGCCAGCCCTCGGGAGGGAAATGAAAAACTGTTTTTT. Translation: CASPREGNEKLFF.